These T cell receptor beta chains were read from a single sample in a study of regulatory T cells in long-lasting Graves disease. Via MiXCR, TCRdb re-called the multiplex PCR reads, giving one row per CDR3 protein. The table shows about 500,000 distinct CDR3 sequences, with roughly 17% occurring only once. A further study also used this sample, focusing on T cells in Graves' hyperthyroidism and ophthalmopathy.

The specimen comprised peripheral blood mononuclear cells (PBMCs), sampled at new diagnosis, from a patient treated with antithyroid drugs. The source is a man aged 35-49 years with Graves disease. CDR3s leave out the opening cysteine and the closing phenylalanine or tryptophan.

cdr3_aa: ASRVAGGAYNEQF
v_call: TRBV12-3/TRBV12-4
j_call: TRBJ2-1

cdr3_aa: ASSKWTSGSYEQY
v_call: TRBV5-1
j_call: TRBJ2-7

cdr3_aa: AIRGLADEQF
v_call: TRBV10-3
j_call: TRBJ2-1

cdr3_aa: ALSGASGHQETQY
v_call: TRBV2
j_call: TRBJ2-5

cdr3_aa: ASTLGTSGRNEQF
v_call: TRBV5-4
j_call: TRBJ2-1

cdr3_aa: ASSLSASGELF
v_call: TRBV28
j_call: TRBJ2-2

cdr3_aa: ASSGRTSSDEQF
v_call: TRBV5-1
j_call: TRBJ2-1

cdr3_aa: ASSLVAANSYEQY
v_call: TRBV11-2
j_call: TRBJ2-7

cdr3_aa: ASSITGNTYEQY
v_call: TRBV7-8
j_call: TRBJ2-7

cdr3_aa: ATSEASGSYNEQF
v_call: TRBV24-1
j_call: TRBJ2-1

cdr3_aa: ASHAGTSYEQY
v_call: TRBV2
j_call: TRBJ2-7

cdr3_aa: AWSRGLYGYT
v_call: TRBV30
j_call: TRBJ1-2

cdr3_aa: ASTAGGTGGGGELF
v_call: TRBV5-1
j_call: TRBJ2-2

cdr3_aa: ASSLRGIVGQALGQY
v_call: TRBV11-2
j_call: TRBJ2-7

cdr3_aa: ASSFIGGSSTDTQY
v_call: TRBV28
j_call: TRBJ2-3

cdr3_aa: ASSLSRRSSSYEQY
v_call: TRBV27
j_call: TRBJ2-7

cdr3_aa: ASLSGAGAF
v_call: TRBV6-1
j_call: TRBJ1-1

cdr3_aa: SVEAHVGTRGPYNEQF
v_call: TRBV29-1
j_call: TRBJ2-1

cdr3_aa: ASSPLDGYSNQPQH
v_call: TRBV27
j_call: TRBJ1-5

cdr3_aa: SAKSGRAADTQY
v_call: TRBV20-1
j_call: TRBJ2-3